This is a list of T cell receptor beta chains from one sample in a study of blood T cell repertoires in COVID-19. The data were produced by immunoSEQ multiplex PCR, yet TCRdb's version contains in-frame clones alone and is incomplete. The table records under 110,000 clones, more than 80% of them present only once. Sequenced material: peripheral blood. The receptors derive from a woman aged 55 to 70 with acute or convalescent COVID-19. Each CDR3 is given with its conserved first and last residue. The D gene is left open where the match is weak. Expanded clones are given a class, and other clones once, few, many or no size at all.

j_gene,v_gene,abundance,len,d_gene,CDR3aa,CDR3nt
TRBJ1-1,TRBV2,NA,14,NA,CASSSQAGNTEAFF,TGTGCCAGCAGTAGTCAGGCAGGGAACACTGAAGCTTTCTTT
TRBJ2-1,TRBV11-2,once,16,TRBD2,CASSSYGTSGSYEQFF,TGTGCCAGCAGCTCCTACGGGACTAGCGGGAGCTATGAGCAGTTCTTC
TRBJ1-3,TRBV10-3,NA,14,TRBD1,CATPRTGDGNTIYF,TGTGCCACCCCAAGAACAGGGGATGGAAACACCATATATTTT
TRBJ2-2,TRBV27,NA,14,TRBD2,CASSPSREFGELFF,TGTGCCAGCAGCCCTTCGCGGGAGTTCGGGGAGCTGTTTTTT
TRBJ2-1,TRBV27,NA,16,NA,CASSFLTFNSDNEQFF,TGTGCCAGCAGTTTTCTTACCTTCAACTCGGACAATGAGCAGTTCTTC
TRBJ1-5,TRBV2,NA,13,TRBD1,CASNRDRSQPQHF,TGTGCCAGCAATAGGGACAGGAGTCAGCCCCAGCATTTT
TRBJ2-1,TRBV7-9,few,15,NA,CASSLGQHLFNEQFF,TGTGCCAGCAGCTTAGGACAGCACCTATTCAATGAGCAGTTCTTC
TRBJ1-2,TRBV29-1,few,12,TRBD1,CSAGQGGYGYTF,TGCAGCGCTGGACAGGGGGGCTATGGCTACACCTTC
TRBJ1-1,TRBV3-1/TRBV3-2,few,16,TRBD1,CASSPGQGAMNTEAFF,TGTGCCAGCAGCCCCGGACAGGGGGCAATGAACACTGAAGCTTTCTTT
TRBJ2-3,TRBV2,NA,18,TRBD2,CASSEEWPSGGSTDTQYF,TGTGCCAGCAGTGAAGAGTGGCCTAGCGGGGGGAGCACAGATACGCAGTATTTT
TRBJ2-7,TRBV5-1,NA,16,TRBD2,CASSFQSGSFSYEQYF,TGCGCCAGCAGCTTCCAAAGCGGGAGTTTTTCCTACGAGCAGTACTTC
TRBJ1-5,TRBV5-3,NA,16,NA,CARSAGGHPSNQPQHF,TGTGCCAGAAGCGCGGGGGGACACCCTAGCAATCAGCCCCAGCATTTT
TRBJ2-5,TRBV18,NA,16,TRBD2,CASSPLDGGTQETQYF,TGTGCCAGCTCACCACTGGACGGGGGGACTCAAGAGACCCAGTACTTC
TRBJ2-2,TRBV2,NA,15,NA,CASSSHARGTGELFF,TGTGCCAGCAGTTCCCACGCCCGGGGCACCGGGGAGCTGTTTTTT
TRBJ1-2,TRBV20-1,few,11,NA,CSARDRYGYTF,TGCAGTGCTAGGGACAGATACGGCTACACCTTC
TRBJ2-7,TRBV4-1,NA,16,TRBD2,CASSQGSGPLTYEQYF,TGCGCCAGCAGCCAAGGTAGCGGGCCTTTAACCTACGAGCAGTACTTC
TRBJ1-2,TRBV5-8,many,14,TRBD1,CASRGGQEIYGYTF,TGTGCCAGCAGGGGAGGACAGGAGATCTATGGCTACACCTTC
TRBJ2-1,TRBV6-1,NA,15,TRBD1,CASSEGTGVINEQFF,TGTGCCAGCAGTGAGGGGACAGGGGTAATCAATGAGCAGTTCTTC
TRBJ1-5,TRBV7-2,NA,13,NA,CASSLDRNQPQHF,TGTGCCAGCAGCTTAGATCGGAATCAGCCCCAGCATTTT
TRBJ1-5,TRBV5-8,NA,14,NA,CASSLRQGNQPQHF,TGTGCCAGCAGCTTGAGGCAGGGGAATCAGCCCCAGCATTTT
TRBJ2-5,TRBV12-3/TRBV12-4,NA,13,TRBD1,CASTRQGKETQYF,TGTGCCAGCACTCGACAGGGAAAAGAGACCCAGTACTTC
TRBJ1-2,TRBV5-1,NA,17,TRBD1,CASSPGQGSKMGYGYTF,TGCGCCAGCAGCCCCGGACAGGGAAGTAAAATGGGCTATGGCTACACCTTC
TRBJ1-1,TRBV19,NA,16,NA,CASSKMFGSGGTEAFF,TGTGCCAGTAGTAAAATGTTTGGATCCGGGGGCACTGAAGCTTTCTTT